These T cell receptor beta chains were read from a single sample in a study of beta chain features in type 1 diabetes. TCRdb's copy holds only in-frame clones and misses some; the assay was immunoSEQ multiplex PCR. The repertoire holds under 300,000 clones, with under 8.5% as singletons. The specimen sequenced was central memory CD4+ T cells from blood. These receptors were obtained from a woman under 30 in good health. CDR3s include the opening cysteine and the closing phenylalanine or tryptophan. Fields, in order: D gene, V gene, clone size, J gene, CDR3 DNA, CDR3 protein. The D gene is left open where the match is weak. Only some rows state a clone size, as once, few, many or a class for expanded clones.

TRBD2,TRBV5-4,few,TRBJ2-5,TGTGCCAGCAGCTTGGGGAATAGCGGGAGCCAAGAGACCCAGTACTTC,CASSLGNSGSQETQYF
.,TRBV9,few,TRBJ1-1,TGTGCCAGCACCGAAGGGGTAAGACAGGACACTGAAGCTTTCTTT,CASTEGVRQDTEAFF
.,TRBV28,few,TRBJ1-2,TGTGCCAGCAGTCCCCCTCTAAAACTCTATGGCTACACCTTC,CASSPPLKLYGYTF
TRBD2,TRBV7-2,.,TRBJ2-1,TGTGCCAGCAGCCCGCACCTGGACGGGGGGTACTTGATCTTC,CASSPHLDGGYLIF
TRBD2,TRBV4-3,.,TRBJ2-2,TGCGCCAGCAGCCTTGGGACTAGCGGGAACACCGGGGAGCTGTTTTTT,CASSLGTSGNTGELFF
.,TRBV7-7,.,TRBJ2-5,TGTGCTAGCAGCTTTCGTCCCGGGACCGGGGTGGAGACCCAGTACTTC,CASSFRPGTGVETQYF
.,TRBV2,many,TRBJ1-4,TGTGCCAGCAGCGGTCCGGGAATCTCAAAACTGTTTTTT,CASSGPGISKLFF
TRBD2,TRBV30,.,TRBJ2-7,TGTGCCTGGAGTGACGGTCGTGTGGGACTAGCGGGATCCCTATCCTACGAGCAGTACTTC,CAWSDGRVGLAGSLSYEQYF
.,TRBV29-1,few,TRBJ1-1,TGCAGCGTGTTGATCAGATCGGAGACTGAAGCTTTCTTT,CSVLIRSETEAFF
.,TRBV29-1,few,TRBJ2-7,TGCAGCGTTAGCCTCTCCTACGAGCAGTACTTC,CSVSLSYEQYF
TRBD1,TRBV28,few,TRBJ1-6,TGTGCCAGCACCCCCGTGGGGACAGGGTACAATTCACCCCTCCACTTT,CASTPVGTGYNSPLHF
.,TRBV30,few,TRBJ1-1,TGTGCCTGGGCATTTTACACTGAAGCTTTCTTT,CAWAFYTEAFF
TRBD1,TRBV18,few,TRBJ2-7,TGTGCCAGCTCACCACCCACCGGACAGGGGCCCTCCTACGAGCAGTACTTC,CASSPPTGQGPSYEQYF
.,TRBV18,.,TRBJ1-1,TGTGCCAGCTCAGATAATCAGGGAGTTGAGACTTTCTTT,CASSDNQGVETFF
.,TRBV4-3,.,TRBJ1-2,TGCGCCAGCAGCCAAGAAGAGGGCAAGTCCGGTTATGGCTACACCTTC,CASSQEEGKSGYGYTF
.,TRBV28,few,TRBJ1-2,TGTGCCAGTCGACGGGGTGTCGGTGGCTACACCTTC,CASRRGVGGYTF
.,TRBV27,few,TRBJ1-2,TGTGCCAGCAGTTTAAAGGGGTATGGCTACACCTTC,CASSLKGYGYTF
TRBD1,TRBV11-2,.,TRBJ2-2,TGTGCCAGCAGCTTGAACAGGGGGCACACCGGGGAGCTGTTTTTT,CASSLNRGHTGELFF
.,TRBV4-1,many,TRBJ2-3,TGCGCCAGCAGCCAAGGGAAGGGGTGGACCACAGATACGCAGTATTTT,CASSQGKGWTTDTQYF
.,TRBV7-8,.,TRBJ2-3,TGTGCCAGCAACCGGGACCCAAACACAGATACGCAGTATTTT,CASNRDPNTDTQYF
.,TRBV9,.,TRBJ2-3,TGTGCCAGCAGCCCTCAACCCCGCGCGGATACGCAGTATTTT,CASSPQPRADTQYF
TRBD1,TRBV19,few,TRBJ1-2,TGTGCCAGTACCTGGACAGGAAACTATGGCTACACCTTC,CASTWTGNYGYTF